These T cell receptor beta chains were read from a single sample in a study of blood T cell repertoires in COVID-19. Measured with immunoSEQ multiplex PCR; TCRdb has only the in-frame clones, and not every one. The table lists over 150,000 clones, 85% to 95% of them singletons, with around 0.5% in the top ten. The sequenced sample was peripheral blood. The receptors were gathered from a middle-aged man with acute or convalescent COVID-19. Both conserved end residues are part of each CDR3. Fields, in order: D gene, J gene, V gene, clone size, CDR3 DNA, CDR3 protein. D genes are given only for firm matches. Not all rows give a size; the values are once, few, many and, for expanded clones, a class.

TRBD2	TRBJ2-5	TRBV18	once	TGTGCCAGCTCGCTCACTAGCGGGGTGGGAGAGACCCAGTACTTC	CASSLTSGVGETQYF
TRBD1	TRBJ1-1	TRBV6-5	.	TGTGCCAGCAGTCAGGGACAGGGGAACACTGAAGCTTTCTTT	CASSQGQGNTEAFF
TRBD2	TRBJ2-7	TRBV5-1	few	TGCGCCAGCAGCTTAGTGTGGGGACTAGCGGGAGGGCGAGTGGAGCAGTACTTC	CASSLVWGLAGGRVEQYF
TRBD2	TRBJ2-3	TRBV5-4	.	TGTGCCAGCGGGAGATATAGCGGGACAACAGATACGCAGTATTTT	CASGRYSGTTDTQYF
TRBD2	TRBJ2-7	TRBV18	.	TGTGCCAGCTCACCCAGGACTAGCGGGAGGGCGCGGACCTACGAGCAGTACTTC	CASSPRTSGRARTYEQYF
TRBD2	TRBJ2-3	TRBV28	once	TGTGCCAGCAGCCCCCCTGGGGGTAGCGGGCGCCACTTGGCGCAGTATTTT	CASSPPGGSGRHLAQYF
TRBD2	TRBJ2-1	TRBV19	.	TGTGCCAGTATCGAGCGGGAGGGTACCTACAATGAGCAGTTCTTC	CASIEREGTYNEQFF
.	TRBJ1-1	TRBV12-3/TRBV12-4	.	TGTGCCAGCAGTTTTGGGGCGAACACTGAAGCTTTCTTT	CASSFGANTEAFF
.	TRBJ2-1	TRBV4-1	.	TGCGCCAGCAGCCAAAGCCCCCTGGTCTACAATGAGCAGTTCTTC	CASSQSPLVYNEQFF
.	TRBJ2-5	TRBV7-2	.	TGTGCCAGCAGGAGATCCCCCCAAGAGACCCAGTACTTC	CASRRSPQETQYF
TRBD1	TRBJ1-1	TRBV7-9	.	TGTGCCAGCAGCTTGGGGACAGGGGGACCCACTGAAGCTTTCTTT	CASSLGTGGPTEAFF
.	TRBJ2-3	TRBV5-1	.	TGCGCCAGCAGCCCCCGGGACATCCGCACAGATACGCAGTATTTT	CASSPRDIRTDTQYF
TRBD1	TRBJ2-5	TRBV27	.	TGTGCCAGCAGTCTACAGGGGGCGAAGACCCAGTACTTC	CASSLQGAKTQYF
.	TRBJ2-4	TRBV11-2	.	TGTGCCAGCAGCTCGGACAGCAAAAACATTCAGTACTTC	CASSSDSKNIQYF
TRBD2	TRBJ2-5	TRBV28	.	TGTGCCAGCAGTTTATTGGGCCCTGGTAGCGGGGGGGACCAAGAGACCCAGTACTTC	CASSLLGPGSGGDQETQYF
TRBD1	TRBJ1-5	TRBV10-3	.	TGTGCCATCGGACAGGGGAACCAGCCCCAGCATTTT	CAIGQGNQPQHF